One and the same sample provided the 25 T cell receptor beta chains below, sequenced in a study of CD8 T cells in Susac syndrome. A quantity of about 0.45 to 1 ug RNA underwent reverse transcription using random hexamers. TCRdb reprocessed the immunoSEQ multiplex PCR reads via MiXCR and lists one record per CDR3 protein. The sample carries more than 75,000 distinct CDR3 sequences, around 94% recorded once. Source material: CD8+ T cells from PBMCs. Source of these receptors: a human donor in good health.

The CDR3 coding sequence is TGTGCCAGCAGCTTTGAAGCGGGATTACCCTACGAGCAGTACGTC. Translation: CASSFEAGLPYEQYV. The rearrangement joins TRBV7-8 to TRBJ2-7; 7 nucleotides align to TRBD2. Trimming removed 3 bases from V and 2 bases from J; junction bases left unmatched: 7. The V gene's germline CDR1 is SGHVS and CDR2 FQNEAQ. CDR3 length: 15 residues.

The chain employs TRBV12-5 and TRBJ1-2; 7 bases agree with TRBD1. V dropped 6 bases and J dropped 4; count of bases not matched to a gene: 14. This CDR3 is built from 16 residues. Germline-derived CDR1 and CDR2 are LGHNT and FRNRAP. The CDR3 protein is CASGPNPRDSGYGYTF. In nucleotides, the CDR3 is TGTGCTAGTGGCCCTAATCCCCGGGACAGTGGCTATGGCTACACCTTC. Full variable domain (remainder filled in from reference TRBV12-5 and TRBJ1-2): DARVTQTPRHKVTEMGQEVTMRCQPILGHNTVFWYRQTMMQGLELLAYFRNRAPLDDSGMPKDRFSAEMPDATLATLKIQPSEPRDSAVYFCASGPNPRDSGYGYTFGSGTRLTVV.

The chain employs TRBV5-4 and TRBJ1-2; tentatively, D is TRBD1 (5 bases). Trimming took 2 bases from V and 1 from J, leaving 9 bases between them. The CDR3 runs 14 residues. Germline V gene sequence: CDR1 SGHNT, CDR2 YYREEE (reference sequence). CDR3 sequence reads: CASSLRQLNYGYTF. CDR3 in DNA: TGTGCCAGCAGCTTAAGACAGCTTAACTATGGCTACACCTTC. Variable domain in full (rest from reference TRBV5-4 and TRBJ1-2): ETGVTQSPTHLIKTRGQQVTLRCSSQSGHNTVSWYQQALGQGPQFIFQYYREEENGRGNFPPRFSGLQFPNYSSELNVNALELDDSALYLCASSLRQLNYGYTFGSGTRLTVV.

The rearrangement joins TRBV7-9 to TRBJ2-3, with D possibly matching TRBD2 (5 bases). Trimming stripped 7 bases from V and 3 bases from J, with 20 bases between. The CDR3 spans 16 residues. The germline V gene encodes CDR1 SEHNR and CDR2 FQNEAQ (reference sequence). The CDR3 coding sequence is TGTGCCAGCATCCCGAGGGATTCACGGGATACAGATACGCAGTATTTT. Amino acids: CASIPRDSRDTDTQYF. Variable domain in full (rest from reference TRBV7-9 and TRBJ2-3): DTGVSQNPRHKITKRGQNVTFRCDPISEHNRLYWYRQTLGQGPEFLTYFQNEAQLEKSRLLSDRFSAERPKGSFSTLEIQRTEQGDSAMYLCASIPRDSRDTDTQYFGPGTRLTVL.

The CDR3, as DNA: TGTGCCAGCAACCGAGCGGGGTACACAGATACGCAGTATTTT. This encodes CASNRAGYTDTQYF. The gene calls are TRBV27 and TRBJ2-3; 7 bases agree with TRBD2. Germline lookup yields CDR1 MNHEY and CDR2 SMNVEV (reference sequence). The CDR3 has 14 residues. V gave up 7 bases and J gave up 2 bases; unmatched junction bases: 6.

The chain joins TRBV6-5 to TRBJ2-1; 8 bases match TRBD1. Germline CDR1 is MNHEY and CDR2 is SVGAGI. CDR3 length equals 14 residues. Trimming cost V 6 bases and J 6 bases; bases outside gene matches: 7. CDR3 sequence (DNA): TGTGCCAGCAGATGGACAGGGAACATCAATGAGCAGTTCTTC. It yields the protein CASRWTGNINEQFF.

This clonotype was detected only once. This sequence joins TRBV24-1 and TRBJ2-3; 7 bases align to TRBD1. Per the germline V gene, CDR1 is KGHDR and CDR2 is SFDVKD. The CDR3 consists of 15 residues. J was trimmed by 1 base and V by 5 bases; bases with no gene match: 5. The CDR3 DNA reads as TGTGCCACCAGTGGATACAGGGGTCGCACAGATACGCAGTATTTT. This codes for CATSGYRGRTDTQYF.

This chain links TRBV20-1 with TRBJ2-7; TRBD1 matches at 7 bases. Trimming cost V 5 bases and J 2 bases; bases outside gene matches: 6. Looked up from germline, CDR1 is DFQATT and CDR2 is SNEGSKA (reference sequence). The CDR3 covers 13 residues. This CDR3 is CSAWGTETYEQYV. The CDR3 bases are TGCAGTGCTTGGGGGACAGAGACCTACGAGCAGTACGTC.

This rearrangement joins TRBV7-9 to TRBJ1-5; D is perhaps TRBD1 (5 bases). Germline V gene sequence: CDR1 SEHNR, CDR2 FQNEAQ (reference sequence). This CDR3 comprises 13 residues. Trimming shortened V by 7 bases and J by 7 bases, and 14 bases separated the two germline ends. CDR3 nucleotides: TGTGCCAGCACCTTGGGGCTAGGACAGCCCCAGCATTTT. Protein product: CASTLGLGQPQHF.

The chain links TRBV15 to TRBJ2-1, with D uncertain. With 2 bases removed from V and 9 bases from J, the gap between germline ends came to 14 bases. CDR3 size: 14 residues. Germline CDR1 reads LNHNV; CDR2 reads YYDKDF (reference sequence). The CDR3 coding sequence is TGTGCCACCAGCAGAAAGGACGAGCCTAGTGAGCAGTTCTTC. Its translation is CATSRKDEPSEQFF.

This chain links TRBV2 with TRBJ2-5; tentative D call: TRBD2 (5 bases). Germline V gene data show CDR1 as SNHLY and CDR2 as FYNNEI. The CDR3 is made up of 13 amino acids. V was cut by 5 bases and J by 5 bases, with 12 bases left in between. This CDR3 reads CASSLPGYETQYF. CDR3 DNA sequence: TGTGCCAGCAGTCTCCCGGGGTACGAGACCCAGTACTTC.

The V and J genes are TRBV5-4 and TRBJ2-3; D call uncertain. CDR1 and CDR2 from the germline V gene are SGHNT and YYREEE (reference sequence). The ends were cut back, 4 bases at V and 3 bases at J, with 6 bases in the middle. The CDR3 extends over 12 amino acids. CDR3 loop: CASSRITDTQYF. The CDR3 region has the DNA TGTGCCAGCAGCCGGATTACAGATACGCAGTATTTT.

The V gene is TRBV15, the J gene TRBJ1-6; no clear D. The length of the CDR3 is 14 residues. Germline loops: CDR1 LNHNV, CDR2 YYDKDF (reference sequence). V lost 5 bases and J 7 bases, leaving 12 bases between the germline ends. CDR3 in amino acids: CATSDRGWNSPLHF. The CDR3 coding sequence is TGTGCCACCAGCGACCGAGGGTGGAATTCACCCCTCCACTTT.

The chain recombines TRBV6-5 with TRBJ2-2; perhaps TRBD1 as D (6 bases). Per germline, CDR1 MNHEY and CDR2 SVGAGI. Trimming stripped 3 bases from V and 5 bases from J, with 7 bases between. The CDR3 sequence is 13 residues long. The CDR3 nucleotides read TGTGCCAGCAGTTATACAGGGACCGGGGAGCTGTTTTTT. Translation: CASSYTGTGELFF.

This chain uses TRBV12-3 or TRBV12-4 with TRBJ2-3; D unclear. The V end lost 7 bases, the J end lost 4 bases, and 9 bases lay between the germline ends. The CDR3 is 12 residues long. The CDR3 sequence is CASKVGSDTQYF. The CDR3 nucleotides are TGTGCCAGCAAGGTAGGGTCAGATACGCAGTATTTT.

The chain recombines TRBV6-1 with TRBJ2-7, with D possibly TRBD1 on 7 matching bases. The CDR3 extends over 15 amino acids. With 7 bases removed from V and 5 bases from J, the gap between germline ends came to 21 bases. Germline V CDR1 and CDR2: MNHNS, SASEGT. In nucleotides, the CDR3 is TGTGCCAGCACCTCTCTATCTGACAGGGAGGACGAGCAGTACGTC. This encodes CASTSLSDREDEQYV.

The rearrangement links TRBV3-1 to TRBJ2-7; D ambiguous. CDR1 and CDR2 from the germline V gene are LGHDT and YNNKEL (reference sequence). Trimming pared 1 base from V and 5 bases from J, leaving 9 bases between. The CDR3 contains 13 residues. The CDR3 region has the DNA TGTGCCAGCAGCCAAGCAGACGGCCACGAGCAGTACTTC. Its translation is CASSQADGHEQYF.

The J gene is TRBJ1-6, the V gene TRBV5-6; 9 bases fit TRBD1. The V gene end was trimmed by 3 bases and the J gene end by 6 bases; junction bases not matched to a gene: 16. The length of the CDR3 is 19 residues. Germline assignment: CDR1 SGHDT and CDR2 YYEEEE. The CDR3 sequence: CASSSMKGQGNSFNSPLHF. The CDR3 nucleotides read TGTGCCAGCAGCTCGATGAAGGGACAGGGAAACTCTTTTAATTCACCCCTCCACTTT.

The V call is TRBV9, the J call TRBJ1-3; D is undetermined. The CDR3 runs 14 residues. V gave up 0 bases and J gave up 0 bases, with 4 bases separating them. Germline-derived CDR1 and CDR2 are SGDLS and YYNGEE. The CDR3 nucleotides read TGTGCCAGCAGCGTAGGGTACTCTGGAAACACCATATATTTT. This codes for CASSVGYSGNTIYF.

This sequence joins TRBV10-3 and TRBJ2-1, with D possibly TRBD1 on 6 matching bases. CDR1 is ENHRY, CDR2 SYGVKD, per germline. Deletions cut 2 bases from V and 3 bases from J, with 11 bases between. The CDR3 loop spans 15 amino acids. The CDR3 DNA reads TGTGCCATCAGTGAGCCGGGACACTACTACAATGAGCAGTTCTTC. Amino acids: CAISEPGHYYNEQFF.

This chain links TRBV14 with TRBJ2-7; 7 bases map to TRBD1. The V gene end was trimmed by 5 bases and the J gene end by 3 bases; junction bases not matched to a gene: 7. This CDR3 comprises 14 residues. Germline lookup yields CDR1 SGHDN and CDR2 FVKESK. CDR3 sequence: CASSFQGQLYEQYF. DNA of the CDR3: TGTGCCAGCAGCTTCCAGGGACAGCTCTACGAGCAGTACTTC.

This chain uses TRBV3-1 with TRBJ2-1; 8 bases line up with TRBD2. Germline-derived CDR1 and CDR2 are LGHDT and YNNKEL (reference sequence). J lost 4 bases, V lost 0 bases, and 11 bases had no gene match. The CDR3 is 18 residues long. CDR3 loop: CASSQDRWGREAYNEQFF. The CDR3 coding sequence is TGTGCCAGCAGCCAAGATCGTTGGGGGCGGGAGGCATACAATGAGCAGTTCTTC.

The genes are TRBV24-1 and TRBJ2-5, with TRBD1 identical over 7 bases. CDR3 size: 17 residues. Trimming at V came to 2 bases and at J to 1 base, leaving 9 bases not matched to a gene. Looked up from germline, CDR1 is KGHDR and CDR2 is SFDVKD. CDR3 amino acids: CATSDSGSTGPQETQYF. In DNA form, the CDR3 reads TGTGCCACCAGTGATTCGGGCTCGACAGGGCCCCAAGAGACCCAGTACTTC.

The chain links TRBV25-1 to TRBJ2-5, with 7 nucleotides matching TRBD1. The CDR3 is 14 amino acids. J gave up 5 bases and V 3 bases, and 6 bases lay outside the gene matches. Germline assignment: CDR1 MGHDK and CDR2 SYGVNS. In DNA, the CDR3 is TGTGCCAGCAGTGATTACAGGGGAAGGGAGACCCAGTACTTC. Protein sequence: CASSDYRGRETQYF.

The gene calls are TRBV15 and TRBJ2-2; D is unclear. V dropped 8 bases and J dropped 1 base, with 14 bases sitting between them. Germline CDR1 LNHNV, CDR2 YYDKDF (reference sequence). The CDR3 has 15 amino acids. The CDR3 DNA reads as TGTGCCACCGTAAGGCTGGCGCAGAACACCGGGGAGCTGTTTTTT. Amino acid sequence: CATVRLAQNTGELFF.